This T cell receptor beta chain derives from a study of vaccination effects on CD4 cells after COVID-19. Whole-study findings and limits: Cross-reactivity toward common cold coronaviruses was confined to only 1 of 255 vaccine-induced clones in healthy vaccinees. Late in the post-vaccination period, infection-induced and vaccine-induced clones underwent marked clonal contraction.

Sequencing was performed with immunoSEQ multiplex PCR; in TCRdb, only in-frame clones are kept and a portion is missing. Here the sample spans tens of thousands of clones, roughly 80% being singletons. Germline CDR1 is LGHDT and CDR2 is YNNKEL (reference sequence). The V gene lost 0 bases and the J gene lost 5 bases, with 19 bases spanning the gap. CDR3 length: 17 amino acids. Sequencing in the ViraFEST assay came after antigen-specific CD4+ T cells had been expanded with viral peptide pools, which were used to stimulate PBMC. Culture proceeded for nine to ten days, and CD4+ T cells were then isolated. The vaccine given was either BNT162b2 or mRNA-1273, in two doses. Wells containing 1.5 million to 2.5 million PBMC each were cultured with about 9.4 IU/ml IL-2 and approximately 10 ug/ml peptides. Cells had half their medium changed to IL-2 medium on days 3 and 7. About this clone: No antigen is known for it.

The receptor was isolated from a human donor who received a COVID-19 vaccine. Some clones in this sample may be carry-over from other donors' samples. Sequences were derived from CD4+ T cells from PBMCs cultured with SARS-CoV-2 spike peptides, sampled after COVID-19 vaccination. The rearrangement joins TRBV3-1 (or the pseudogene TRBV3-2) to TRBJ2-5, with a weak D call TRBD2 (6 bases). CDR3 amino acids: CASSQDQGGGARETQYF. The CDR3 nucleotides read TGTGCCAGCAGCCAAGATCAAGGAGGAGGGGCCCGGGAGACCCAGTACTTC.